A selection of T cell receptor beta chains follows, all from one sample in a study of molecular identifiers for immune sequencing clone quantification. From the PCR reads, TCRdb called clonotypes with MiXCR, one entry per CDR3 protein. There are more than 550,000 distinct CDR3 sequences in the sample; 25% occur only once, and about 0.78% lies in the top ten. Sequenced material: naive CD8+ T cells from blood, with Jurkat cell RNA spiked in. The source of these receptors is a human donor in good health. Some libraries in this study had Jurkat cell RNA spiked in. The CDR3 runs from the conserved cysteine through the conserved F or W. The D gene is left open where the match is weak. Size is stated for part of the rows, as once, few or many counts, or as a class when the clone is expanded.

TRBV28,.,many,TRBJ1-5,CASSFEYSNQPQHF,TGTGCCAGCAGTTTCGAATATAGCAATCAGCCCCAGCATTTT
TRBV12-5,.,.,TRBJ2-2,CASGLGQNTGELFF,TGTGCTAGTGGTTTGGGGCAGAACACCGGGGAGCTGTTTTTT
TRBV4-3,.,many,TRBJ1-1,CASSQQGSEAFF,TGCGCCAGCAGCCAGCAGGGCTCTGAAGCTTTCTTT
TRBV7-9,.,.,TRBJ2-7,CASRLGTFDEQYF,TGTGCCAGCAGACTAGGGACATTCGACGAGCAGTACTTC
TRBV5-1,TRBD2,many,TRBJ2-1,CASSSSGSYNEQFF,TGCGCCAGCAGCTCTAGCGGCTCCTACAATGAGCAGTTCTTC
TRBV28,TRBD2,.,TRBJ2-7,CASSLGLAGLTYEQYF,TGTGCCAGCAGTCTGGGACTAGCGGGCCTAACCTACGAGCAGTACTTC
TRBV6-5,TRBD2,many,TRBJ2-3,CASSSIAGSTDTQYF,TGTGCCAGCAGTAGTATAGCGGGTAGCACAGATACGCAGTATTTT
TRBV27,.,.,TRBJ2-7,CASSFRPDRSYEQYF,TGTGCCAGCAGTTTTCGGCCGGACAGATCCTACGAGCAGTACTTC
TRBV6-2/TRBV6-3,TRBD1,.,TRBJ2-7,CASTDGGQAYEQYF,TGTGCCAGCACCGACGGGGGACAGGCCTACGAGCAGTACTTC
TRBV7-6,.,many,TRBJ2-7,CASSPMGYEQYF,TGTGCCAGCAGCCCTATGGGCTACGAGCAGTACTTC
TRBV7-2,.,many,TRBJ1-3,CASSAELHSSGNTIYF,TGTGCCAGCAGCGCCGAACTACACAGCTCTGGAAACACCATATATTTT
TRBV2,.,.,TRBJ2-7,CASSDAGHPSYEQYF,TGTGCCAGCAGTGATGCTGGGCACCCCTCCTACGAGCAGTACTTC
TRBV12-5,.,many,TRBJ2-5,CASGLSGGETQYF,TGTGCTAGTGGTTTGTCTGGGGGAGAGACCCAGTACTTC
TRBV4-1,.,.,TRBJ1-1,CASSQEIGNSYTEAFF,TGCGCCAGCAGCCAAGAAATCGGGAACAGTTACACTGAAGCTTTCTTT
TRBV13,TRBD2,few,TRBJ2-5,CASSKTRLAGGRYQETQYF,TGTGCCAGCAGCAAGACGAGACTAGCGGGAGGGCGTTACCAAGAGACCCAGTACTTC
TRBV25-1,TRBD2,many,TRBJ2-1,CASSGAGGYEQFF,TGTGCCAGCAGTGGAGCGGGAGGGTACGAGCAGTTCTTC
TRBV6-5,TRBD2,.,TRBJ2-1,CASSYEGLRQFF,TGTGCCAGCAGTTACGAGGGACTACGGCAGTTCTTC